This T cell receptor beta chain was observed in a study of cytomegalovirus exposure and HLA in healthy donors. Study results and caveats: A cluster of highly shared sequence variants was likely a sequencing artifact. A prior analysis recorded that most TCR beta V segments were productive about 87% or about 30% of the time.

Germline values: CDR1 SGHTA, CDR2 FQGNSA. With 5 bases clipped from V and 2 bases from J, the junction kept 6 bases outside the gene matches. The CDR3 is 16 amino acids. The PCR was carried out with 60 Vbeta primers and 13 Jbeta primers. The method was immunoSEQ multiplex PCR; TCRdb's version includes in-frame clones alone and lacks a portion of them. The table lists some 150,000 clones, roughly four fifths of them singletons. Details on this clone: The antigen is undetermined.

The chain carries TRBV7-2 and TRBJ2-6, with 7 bases lining up with TRBD1. The sequence was collected from a man aged 50 to 60 in good health and CMV-seropositive. The sequencing sample was made of PBMCs. DNA of the CDR3: TGTGCCAGCAGCCCCGCGACAGGGCCTGGGGCCAACGTCCTGACTTTC. Its protein is CASSPATGPGANVLTF.